This passage covers 3 T cell receptor beta chains from one sample sequenced in a study of T cell responses to AZD1222 COVID-19 vaccine. Clones were sequenced by immunoSEQ multiplex PCR, and TCRdb holds only the in-frame ones, with some missing. The sample yields more than 80,000 clones, about nine tenths seen once. Sequenced material: peripheral blood, taken on day 0 of AZD1222 vaccination. All receptors come from an adult in good health.

The rearrangement links TRBV9 to TRBJ2-7; D gene uncertain. Trimming stripped 0 bases from V and 5 bases from J, with 15 bases between. This CDR3 region has 15 residues. The V gene's germline CDR1 is SGDLS and CDR2 YYNGEE. The CDR3 nucleotides read TGTGCCAGCAGCGTAGGATCCAGTTCGGGTGACGAGCAGTACTTC. It yields the protein CASSVGSSSGDEQYF. Full variable domain (outside the CDR3, taken from reference TRBV9 and TRBJ2-7): DSGVTQTPKHLITATGQRVTLRCSPRSGDLSVYWYQQSLDQGLQFLIQYYNGEERAKGNILERFSAQQFPDLHSELNLSSLELGDSALYFCASSVGSSSGDEQYFGPGTRLTVT.

DNA for the CDR3: TGTGCCAGCAGCTTATATGGGGACGGCAGGTACCACTTT. Protein sequence: CASSLYGDGRYHF. The chain uses TRBV11-2 and TRBJ1-6, with D perhaps TRBD1 (5 bases). This CDR3 is 13 amino acids long. Trimming removed 2 bases from V and 18 bases from J, with 17 bases in between. Per germline, CDR1 SGHAT and CDR2 FQNNGV.

The chain links TRBV6-2 or TRBV6-3 to TRBJ1-5, with D tentatively TRBD1 (5 bases). Germline CDR1 is MNHEY and CDR2 is SVGEGT. The CDR3 is 15 amino acids. V dropped 2 bases and J dropped 0 bases, with 8 bases sitting between them. The CDR3 coding sequence is TGTGCCAGCAGTTACCCGACAGATAGCAATCAGCCCCAGCATTTT. Its translation: CASSYPTDSNQPQHF.